The 19 T cell receptor beta chains given below trace back to one sample, sequenced in a study. TCRdb reanalysed the RT-PCR reads using MiXCR and keeps one entry per CDR3 protein. The sample yields about 700,000 distinct CDR3 sequences, 12% to 15% seen once. The sequencing input was memory CD4+ T cells from blood. The receptors here all came from a female donor in good health, serving as a healthy control.

This clonotype was seen more than once but under ten times. The rearrangement links TRBV20-1 to TRBJ2-7, with D unresolved. Germline loops: CDR1 DFQATT, CDR2 SNEGSKA (reference sequence). The CDR3 has 11 amino acids. V was clipped by 6 bases and J by 0 bases, with 6 bases between them. CDR3 in amino acids: CSATSSYEQYF. The CDR3 DNA follows: TGCAGTGCAACGAGCTCCTACGAGCAGTACTTC.

This clonotype has ten or more counts. The rearrangement uses TRBV20-1 and TRBJ1-2; 9 bases agree with TRBD1. Unmatched junction bases numbered 6, after V lost 3 bases and J lost 4 bases. From germline, CDR1 is DFQATT and CDR2 SNEGSKA (reference sequence). The CDR3 consists of 14 residues. The CDR3 reads CSASRQGVSYGYTF. CDR3 in DNA: TGCAGTGCTAGTCGACAGGGGGTTAGCTATGGCTACACCTTC.

The chain uses TRBV6-2 or TRBV6-3 and TRBJ2-5; 10 bases align to TRBD2. Germline V gene data show CDR1 as MNHEY and CDR2 as SVGEGT. J was trimmed by 5 bases and V by 5 bases; bases with no gene match: 8. There are 15 residues in the CDR3. DNA of the CDR3: TGTGCCAGCAGTCTTTCCTTTAGCGGGAGGGAGACCCAGTACTTC. The encoded protein is CASSLSFSGRETQYF.

The chain has TRBV5-8 and TRBJ1-4, with TRBD1 identical over 10 bases. With 4 bases clipped from V and 7 bases from J, the junction kept 13 bases outside the gene matches. This CDR3 contains 17 residues. Germline values: CDR1 SGHTS, CDR2 YDEGEE. CDR3 amino acids: CASSPRQGARRGEKLFF. The CDR3 DNA is TGTGCCAGCAGCCCCAGACAGGGGGCTCGGAGAGGTGAAAAACTGTTTTTT.

This sequence joins TRBV29-1 and TRBJ2-6; 7 bases fit TRBD2. The CDR3 extends over 14 amino acids. V lost 7 bases, J lost 2 bases, and 5 bases stayed unmatched. Germline assignment: CDR1 SQVTM and CDR2 ANQGSEA. The CDR3 spells CSADAGAGANVLTF. CDR3 coding DNA: TGCAGCGCAGACGCGGGGGCTGGGGCCAACGTCCTGACTTTC.

This clonotype was counted between two and nine times. The CDR3 spells CASSSLIFLPRYTF. The DNA for the CDR3 is TGTGCCAGCAGCTCTTTAATTTTCCTCCCTCGCTACACCTTC. This chain joins TRBV7-9 and TRBJ1-2; no firm D call. CDR3 length equals 14 residues. V was pared by 4 bases and J by 9 bases, with 18 bases between. The germline V gene encodes CDR1 SEHNR and CDR2 FQNEAQ (reference sequence).

The gene calls are TRBV6-5 and TRBJ2-7; 11 bases match TRBD2. The germline V gene encodes CDR1 MNHEY and CDR2 SVGAGI. The junction had 3 bases not matched to a gene; V was cut back by 5 bases and J by 3 bases. There are 14 residues in the CDR3. CDR3 residues: CASSIGTSGYEQYF. In DNA form, the CDR3 reads TGTGCCAGCAGTATCGGGACTAGCGGCTACGAGCAGTACTTC.

The CDR3 spells CASSFLAREGTGELFF. In nucleotides, the CDR3 is TGTGCCAGCAGCTTTCTAGCGCGAGAGGGAACCGGGGAGCTGTTTTTT. This sequence joins TRBV7-8 and TRBJ2-2; the D gene is possibly TRBD2 (6 bases). Trimming removed 3 bases from V and 5 bases from J, with 16 bases in between. The CDR3 is 16 residues long. Germline V gene lookup returns CDR1 SGHVS and CDR2 FQNEAQ.

This clonotype appeared a few times. The CDR3 coding sequence is TGTGCCACCCAGACTAGCGGGAGGGCCGATACGCAGTATTTT. Its translation: CATQTSGRADTQYF. The genes are TRBV7-9 and TRBJ2-3, with TRBD2 matching over 14 bases. CDR1 is SEHNR, CDR2 FQNEAQ, per germline (reference sequence). After removal of 10 bases from V and 6 bases from J, the junction contained 6 bases not matched to a gene. The CDR3 is 14 residues long.

In its sample, this clonotype was seen many times. This chain uses TRBV29-1 with TRBJ1-3; no clear D. CDR1 is SQVTM and CDR2 is ANQGSEA in the germline V gene. The CDR3 has 13 amino acids. V lost 1 base, J lost 0 bases, and 4 bases lay in between. CDR3 DNA sequence: TGCAGCGTTGAAGTAGTCTCTGGAAACACCATATATTTT. Protein product: CSVEVVSGNTIYF.

The V gene is TRBV24-1, the J gene TRBJ1-5; D gene unclear. CDR3 size: 12 residues. Trimming pared 4 bases from V and 7 bases from J, leaving 7 bases between. Germline values: CDR1 KGHDR, CDR2 SFDVKD. In DNA, the CDR3 is TGTGCCACCAGTGAAGGAGAACAGCCCCAGCATTTT. Amino acids: CATSEGEQPQHF.

The chain's CDR3 is CASSPRTGGLDTQYF. The CDR3 bases are TGTGCCAGCAGCCCACGGACAGGGGGTTTGGATACGCAGTATTTT. V and J are TRBV5-4 and TRBJ2-3, with 10 positions matching TRBD1. The trim removed 4 bases at V and 6 bases at J, leaving 8 bases unmatched. The length of the CDR3 is 15 residues. Germline V gene sequence: CDR1 SGHNT, CDR2 YYREEE (reference sequence).

The chain uses TRBV28 and TRBJ2-1; D is perhaps TRBD2 (5 bases). Germline loops: CDR1 MDHEN, CDR2 SYDVKM. The germline V and J ends were trimmed by 2 bases and 8 bases, with 10 bases remaining between them. The CDR3 extends over 13 amino acids. CDR3 nucleotide sequence: TGTGCCAGCAGTTTACCGGGGTTTGATGAGCAGTTCTTC. Translated: CASSLPGFDEQFF.

The V gene is TRBV11-2, the J gene TRBJ1-4; a possible D gene is TRBD1 (6 bases). Germline V gene data show CDR1 as SGHAT and CDR2 as FQNNGV. Deletions cut 5 bases from V and 7 bases from J, with 17 bases between. CDR3 size: 15 residues. CDR3: CASSRVGGILEKLFF. CDR3 nucleotide sequence: TGTGCCAGCAGCAGAGTAGGGGGGATACTTGAAAAACTGTTTTTT.

This clonotype was counted only a few times. The chain joins TRBV20-1 to TRBJ1-6, with no clear D. Germline loops: CDR1 DFQATT, CDR2 SNEGSKA (reference sequence). The CDR3 spans 15 residues. Trimming removed 3 bases at V and 5 bases at J, with 14 bases between. CDR3 coding DNA: TGCAGTGCTAGTCCGCTAGGGCCCGATAATTCACCCCTCCACTTT. As protein: CSASPLGPDNSPLHF.

This clonotype was observed at least ten times. The chain employs TRBV3-1 and TRBJ2-7; D is unclear. The CDR3 runs 13 residues. CDR1 and CDR2 (germline): LGHDT, YNNKEL (reference sequence). The V and J ends lost 0 bases and 4 bases respectively, with 7 bases between them. DNA of the CDR3: TGTGCCAGCAGCCAAGATACGACTTACGAGCAGTACTTC. Translating it yields CASSQDTTYEQYF.

The chain combines TRBV11-2 with TRBJ2-3; D may be TRBD2 (6 bases). The CDR3 extends over 14 amino acids. V lost 2 bases, J lost 6 bases, and 12 bases lay in between. Germline V gene sequence: CDR1 SGHAT, CDR2 FQNNGV. In DNA form, the CDR3 reads TGTGCCAGCAGCTTATGGAGAAGCGGGGATACGCAGTATTTT. Protein product: CASSLWRSGDTQYF.

This clonotype was observed many times. V gene TRBV12-3 or TRBV12-4 combines with J gene TRBJ1-2, with unresolved D. V dropped 6 bases and J dropped 8 bases, with 13 bases sitting between them. The CDR3 is made up of 12 amino acids. The CDR3 region is CASSDNSPGYTF. CDR3 nucleotide sequence: TGTGCCAGCAGCGACAACTCCCCCGGCTACACCTTC.

This clonotype was observed a single time. No conserved phenylalanine or tryptophan is present at the end of the CDR3, so a read error is the likely explanation. CDR3 protein: CASSYYGQGAGQPQHS. DNA for the CDR3: TGTGCCAGCAGTTACTACGGACAGGGGGCTGGTCAGCCCCAGCATTCT. The V and J genes are TRBV6-2 or TRBV6-3 and TRBJ1-5; 11 bases map to TRBD1. V lost 1 base to trimming and J lost 6 bases; unmatched junction nucleotides: 5. From germline, CDR1 is MNHEY and CDR2 SVGEGT. The CDR3 runs 16 residues.